This TCR beta chain came from a study of T cell responses to AZD1222 COVID-19 vaccine. General study results and limits: Vaccine-related CD4 TCRs covered spike, predominating at 160-218 and 743-854. The donor cohort was predominantly white British with a female majority, and clonal diversity may have been underestimated.

This clone was seen more than once but under ten times. The target antigen is unknown. Germline CDR1 and CDR2: SEHNR and FQNEAQ (reference sequence). Trimming shortened V by 1 base and J by 6 bases, and 4 bases separated the two germline ends. The CDR3 sequence is 12 residues long. The method was immunoSEQ multiplex PCR; TCRdb's version includes in-frame clones alone and lacks a portion of them. The table has about 130,000 clones, 84% seen once. The rearrangement links TRBV7-9 to TRBJ1-5; D gene uncertain. The sequencing here drew on peripheral blood, taken on day 0 of AZD1222 vaccination. The clonotype comes from an adult in good health. The CDR3 protein is CASSLGSQPQHF. The CDR3 nucleotides read TGTGCCAGCAGCTTAGGTAGTCAGCCCCAGCATTTT.